This record looks at one T cell receptor (beta chain) sequence and its context. These data come from a study of shared clonotypes between healthy human individuals. Between the trimmed V and J ends, which lost 3 bases and 4 bases, there was a span of 12 bases. This CDR3 spans 14 amino acids. CDR1 is SGHTA, CDR2 FQGNSA, per germline. Across several immunoSEQ plates, the genomic DNA of each subset was split evenly. Per the original methods: ImmunoSEQ supplied junction-only sequences lacking quality scores, so filtering was different. The table came from immunoSEQ multiplex PCR; TCRdb's copy has only in-frame clones and leaves some out. V and J calls and clone size are those listed in that table; D and trimming were worked out from the DNA. The data hold about 480,000 clones, with more than 65% observed a single time.

This sequence joins TRBV7-2 and TRBJ1-1, with D possibly matching TRBD1 (5 bases). Specimen: PBMCs. The TCR comes from a woman between 40 and 50 years old in good health. Some clones in this sample may be carry-over from other donors' samples. The CDR3: CASSFAGGSTEAFF. CDR3 nucleotide sequence: TGTGCCAGCAGCTTCGCTGGGGGAAGCACTGAAGCTTTCTTT.